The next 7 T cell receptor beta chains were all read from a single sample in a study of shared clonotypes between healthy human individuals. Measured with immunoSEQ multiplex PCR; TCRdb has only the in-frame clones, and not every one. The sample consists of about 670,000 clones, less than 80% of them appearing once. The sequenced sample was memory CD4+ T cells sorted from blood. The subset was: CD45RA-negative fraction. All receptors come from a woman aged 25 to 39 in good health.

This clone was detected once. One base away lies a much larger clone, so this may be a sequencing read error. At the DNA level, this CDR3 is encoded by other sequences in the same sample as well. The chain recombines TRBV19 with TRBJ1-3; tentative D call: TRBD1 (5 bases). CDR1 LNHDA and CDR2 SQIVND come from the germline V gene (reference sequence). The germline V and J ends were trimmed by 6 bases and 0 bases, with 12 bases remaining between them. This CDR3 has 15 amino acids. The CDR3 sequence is CASRKDTSSGNTIYF. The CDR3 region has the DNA TGTGCCAGTAGAAAGGACACAAGCTCTGGAAACACCATATATTTT.

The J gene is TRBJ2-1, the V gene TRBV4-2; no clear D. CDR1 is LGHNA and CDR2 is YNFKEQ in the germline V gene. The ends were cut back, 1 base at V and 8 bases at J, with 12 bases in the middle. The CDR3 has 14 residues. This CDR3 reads CASSQGSLSHEQFF. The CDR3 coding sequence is TGTGCCAGCAGCCAAGGGAGTCTGTCACATGAGCAGTTCTTC.

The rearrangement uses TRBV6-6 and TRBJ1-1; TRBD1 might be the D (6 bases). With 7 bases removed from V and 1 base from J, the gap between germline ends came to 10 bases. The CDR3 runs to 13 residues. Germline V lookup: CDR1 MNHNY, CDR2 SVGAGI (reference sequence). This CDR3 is CASNPTGNTEAFF. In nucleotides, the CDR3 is TGTGCCAGCAATCCGACAGGGAACACTGAAGCTTTCTTT.

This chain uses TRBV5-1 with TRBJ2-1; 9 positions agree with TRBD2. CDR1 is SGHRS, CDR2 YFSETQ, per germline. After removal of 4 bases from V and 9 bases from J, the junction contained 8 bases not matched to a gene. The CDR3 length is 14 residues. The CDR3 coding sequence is TGCGCCAGCAGCAAGGGACTAGCCTTGGGTGAGCAGTTCTTC. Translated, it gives CASSKGLALGEQFF.

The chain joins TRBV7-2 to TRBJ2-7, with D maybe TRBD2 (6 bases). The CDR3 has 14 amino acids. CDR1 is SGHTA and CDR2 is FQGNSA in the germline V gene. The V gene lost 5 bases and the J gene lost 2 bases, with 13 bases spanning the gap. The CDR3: CASSRGRGTYEQYF. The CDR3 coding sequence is TGTGCCAGCAGCCGGGGACGGGGGACCTACGAGCAGTACTTC.

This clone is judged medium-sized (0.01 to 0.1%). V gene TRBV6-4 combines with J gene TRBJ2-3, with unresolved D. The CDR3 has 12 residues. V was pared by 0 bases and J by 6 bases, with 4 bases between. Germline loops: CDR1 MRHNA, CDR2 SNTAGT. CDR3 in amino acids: CASSDSGDTQYF. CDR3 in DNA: TGTGCCAGCAGTGACTCAGGGGATACGCAGTATTTT.

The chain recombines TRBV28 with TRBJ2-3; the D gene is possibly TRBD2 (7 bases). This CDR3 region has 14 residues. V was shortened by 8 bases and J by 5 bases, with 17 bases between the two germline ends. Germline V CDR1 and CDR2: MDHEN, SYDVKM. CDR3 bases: TGTGCCAGCGCGACCGGGGGGCGTGTAGATACGCAGTATTTT. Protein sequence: CASATGGRVDTQYF.